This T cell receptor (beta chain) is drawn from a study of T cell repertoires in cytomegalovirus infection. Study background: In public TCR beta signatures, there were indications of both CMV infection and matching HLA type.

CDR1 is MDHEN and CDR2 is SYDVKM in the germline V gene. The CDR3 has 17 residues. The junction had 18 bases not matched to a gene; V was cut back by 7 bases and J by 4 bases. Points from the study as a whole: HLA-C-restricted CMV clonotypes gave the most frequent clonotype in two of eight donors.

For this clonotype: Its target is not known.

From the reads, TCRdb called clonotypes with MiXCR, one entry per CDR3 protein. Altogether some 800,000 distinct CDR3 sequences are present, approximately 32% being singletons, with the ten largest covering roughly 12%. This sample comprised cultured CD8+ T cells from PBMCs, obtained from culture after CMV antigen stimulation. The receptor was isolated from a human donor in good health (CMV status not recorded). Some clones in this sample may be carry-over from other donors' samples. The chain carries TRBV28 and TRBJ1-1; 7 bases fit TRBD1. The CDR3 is CASTSRQGRFVGTEAFF. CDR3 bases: TGTGCCAGCACCTCTCGACAGGGTCGGTTCGTCGGCACTGAAGCTTTCTTT.